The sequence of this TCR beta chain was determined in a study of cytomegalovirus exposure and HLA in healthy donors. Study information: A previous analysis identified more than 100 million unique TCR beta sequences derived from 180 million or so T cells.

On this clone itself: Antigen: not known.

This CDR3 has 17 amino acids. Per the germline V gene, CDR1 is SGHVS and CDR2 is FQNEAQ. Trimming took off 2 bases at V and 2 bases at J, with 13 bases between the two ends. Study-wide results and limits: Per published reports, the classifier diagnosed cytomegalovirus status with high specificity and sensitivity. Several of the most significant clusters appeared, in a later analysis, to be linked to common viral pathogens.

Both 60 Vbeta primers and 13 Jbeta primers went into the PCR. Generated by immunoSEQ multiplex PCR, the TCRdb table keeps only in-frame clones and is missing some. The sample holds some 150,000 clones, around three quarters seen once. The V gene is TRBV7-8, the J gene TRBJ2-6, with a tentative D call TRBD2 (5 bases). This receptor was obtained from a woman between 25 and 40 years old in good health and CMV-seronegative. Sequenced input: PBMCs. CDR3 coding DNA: TGTGCCAGCAGCTTATGGCTTGTCGGGGCTGGGGCCAACGTCCTGACTTTC. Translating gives CASSLWLVGAGANVLTF.